A selection of T cell receptor beta chains follows, all from one sample in a study of shared clonotypes between healthy human individuals. Method: immunoSEQ multiplex PCR; TCRdb's copy keeps in-frame clones and lacks some. The sample holds about 2 million clones, approximately 94% seen once. Sequenced material: naive CD8+ T cells sorted from blood. The receptors derive from a man between 18 and 35 years old in good health. Each CDR3 is given with its conserved first and last residue. D genes are given only for firm matches. For some rows the clone size is stated as once, few or many, or as a class when expanded; others skip it.

V,D,J,size,DNA,CDR3
TRBV4-1,-,TRBJ1-6,-,TGCGCCAGCAGCCAAGGTACAGATGGGTCACCCCTCCACTTT,CASSQGTDGSPLHF
TRBV4-1,-,TRBJ1-2,few,TGCGCCAGCAGCCAGGTAGACTTCAGCTATGGCTACACCTTC,CASSQVDFSYGYTF
TRBV7-2,TRBD2,TRBJ2-7,-,TGTGCCAGCAGCTTAGGGGGTACTAGCGGGACTTACGAGCAGTACTTC,CASSLGGTSGTYEQYF
TRBV5-1,-,TRBJ1-2,-,TGCGCCAGCAGCTTCCCGCGTCCGAATTATGGCTACACCTTC,CASSFPRPNYGYTF
TRBV6-5,TRBD1,TRBJ2-7,-,TGTGCCAGCAGCCTAGGGACAGGGGCCTACGAGCAGTACTTC,CASSLGTGAYEQYF
TRBV27,-,TRBJ2-7,-,TGTGCCAGCAGTTTAGGCGGGGGCCCAACCTACGAGCAGTACTTC,CASSLGGGPTYEQYF
TRBV6-5,-,TRBJ1-1,-,TGTGCCAGCAGTTACACCGAAGGACGGGCTGAAGCTTTCTTT,CASSYTEGRAEAFF
TRBV2,-,TRBJ2-3,-,TGTGCCAGCAGTGGTAACAGGGCTGCTAGCACAGATACGCAGTATTTT,CASSGNRAASTDTQYF
TRBV28,-,TRBJ1-2,-,TGTGCCAGCAGTCCCGACTTTCTTGATGGCTACACCTTC,CASSPDFLDGYTF
TRBV30,-,TRBJ1-2,-,TGTGCCTGGAGTACGGGGCTTGGCTACACCTTC,CAWSTGLGYTF
TRBV27,-,TRBJ2-5,-,TGTGCCAGCACCCACGTGCAGGGGGAGGTCCAGTACTTC,CASTHVQGEVQYF
TRBV27,-,TRBJ2-7,-,TGTGCCAGCAGTTTAGAGGGGCGCTCATACGAGCAGTACTTC,CASSLEGRSYEQYF
TRBV2,-,TRBJ1-6,-,TGTGCCAGCACCAGGGAAGATAATTCACCCCTCCACTTT,CASTREDNSPLHF
TRBV6-6,-,TRBJ2-2,once,TGTGCCAGCAGTTACCCGCCGGGCGGGGAGCTGTTTTTT,CASSYPPGGELFF
TRBV30,-,TRBJ1-1,once,TGTGCCTGGAGTGTATGGGCCCAGAAGGAAGCTTTCTTT,CAWSVWAQKEAFF
TRBV4-1,-,TRBJ2-1,-,TGCGCCAGCAGCCAAGAGACCCAGGGAGGTTCAGATGAGCAGTTCTTC,CASSQETQGGSDEQFF
TRBV6-5,-,TRBJ2-2,-,TGTGCCAGCAGTTACGCGGATAGCACCGGGGAGCTGTTTTTT,CASSYADSTGELFF
TRBV28,TRBD1,TRBJ1-2,-,TGTGCCAGCGCCGGGACAGGAGATTACTATGGCTACACCTTC,CASAGTGDYYGYTF
TRBV1,-,TRBJ1-6,once,TGCACCAGCAGCCAAGCGCGAGGGCCAAATTCACCCCTCCACTTT,CTSSQARGPNSPLHF
TRBV28,-,TRBJ2-5,-,TGTGCCAGCAGTGCGACCTTCTCCGGTTACGGCGAGACCCAGTACTTC,CASSATFSGYGETQYF
TRBV28,TRBD1,TRBJ2-3,-,TGTGCCAGCAGTTTCTACCTGACAGGGGGCGATGATACGCAGTATTTT,CASSFYLTGGDDTQYF
TRBV29-1,-,TRBJ2-7,-,TGCAGCGTAGCCAGAGGCAGGACCTACGAGCAGTACTTC,CSVARGRTYEQYF
TRBV6-1,-,TRBJ2-7,-,TGTGCCAGCAGTGCCCGAACAGGAATAGCCTACGAGCAGTACTTC,CASSARTGIAYEQYF
TRBV29-1,TRBD1,TRBJ1-4,once,TGCAGCTTTCGTGGGGACAGCTGGGGGGATGAAAAACTGTTTTTT,CSFRGDSWGDEKLFF
TRBV4-1,-,TRBJ2-1,-,TGCGCCAGCAGCCAAGCCGCTTCAAGTCTCGGTTACAATGAGCAGTTCTTC,CASSQAASSLGYNEQFF
TRBV10-3,-,TRBJ1-2,-,TGTGCCATCAGTGACGGCCCCGACTGGGCGAGGATCTATGGCTACACCTTC,CAISDGPDWARIYGYTF
TRBV29-1,TRBD2,TRBJ2-1,-,TGCAGCGTTGAAATAATAGCGGGAGCAAACTACAATGAGCAGTTCTTC,CSVEIIAGANYNEQFF
TRBV5-4,TRBD1,TRBJ1-1,-,TGTGCCAGCAGCACACAGGGGGATGGCACTGAAGCTTTCTTT,CASSTQGDGTEAFF
TRBV5-8,TRBD2,TRBJ2-1,-,TGTGCCAGCAGCTTGGCGGGAGGGCCAAATGAGCAGTTCTTC,CASSLAGGPNEQFF
TRBV4-1,TRBD2,TRBJ2-2,-,TGCGCCAGCAGCCAAGCCGACGGACTAGCGGAAAACACCGGGGAGCTGTTTTTT,CASSQADGLAENTGELFF
TRBV11-1,-,TRBJ2-1,-,TGTGCCAGCAGCTTATCTGCCTACAATGAGCAGTTCTTC,CASSLSAYNEQFF
TRBV10-2,-,TRBJ2-7,-,TGCGCCAGCAGTGAGCCTGGGGGGGGCGCCTACGAGCAGTACTTC,CASSEPGGGAYEQYF
TRBV4-1,TRBD1,TRBJ1-2,-,TGCGCCAGCAGCCACCGGGACAGTCCAGCGGGCTATGGCTACACCTTC,CASSHRDSPAGYGYTF
TRBV4-1,-,TRBJ1-3,-,TGCGCCAGCAGCCAAGAGTCAGGAGCAGGAAACACCATATATTTT,CASSQESGAGNTIYF
TRBV6-1,TRBD1,TRBJ2-7,-,TGTGCCAGCAGTGAAGCGTTGGACAGGGTTTACGAGCAGTACTTC,CASSEALDRVYEQYF
TRBV6-5,-,TRBJ1-1,-,TGTGCCAGCAGTCTCGGGGAGAACACTGAAGCTTTCTTT,CASSLGENTEAFF
TRBV2,-,TRBJ1-2,-,TGTGCCAGCAGTGAAGTGGGGGCCTCACCCTATGGCTACACCTTC,CASSEVGASPYGYTF
TRBV7-9,TRBD1,TRBJ2-7,-,TGTGCCAGCAGCCCAGGACAGGGTCTCGACTACGAGCAGTACTTC,CASSPGQGLDYEQYF
TRBV6-6,-,TRBJ1-4,once,TGTGCCAGCAGTTACTCTTACTCGACAGGTGAAAAACTGTTTTTT,CASSYSYSTGEKLFF
TRBV28,-,TRBJ2-4,-,TGTGCCAGCAGTTTGCCCGAACAGGGAAACGGGGAAAACATTCAGTACTTC,CASSLPEQGNGENIQYF
TRBV28,-,TRBJ2-7,-,TGTGCCAGCAGTTTCTTGGACTCGACCTACGAGCAGTACTTC,CASSFLDSTYEQYF
TRBV6-1,-,TRBJ1-2,-,TGTGCCAGCAGTGAAGTGATTTACAGCGATGGCTACACCTTC,CASSEVIYSDGYTF
TRBV27,-,TRBJ1-6,-,TGTGCCAGCAGCCTTGACAGGATTGGTGCACCCCTCCACTTT,CASSLDRIGAPLHF
TRBV6-5,TRBD2,TRBJ2-1,-,TGTGCCAGCACCCCTCGGGCAGGCGGGGGGGATGAGCAGTTCTTC,CASTPRAGGGDEQFF
TRBV11-3,-,TRBJ1-1,-,TGTGCCAGCAGCCCCGGAATGGATGCTGAAGCTTTCTTT,CASSPGMDAEAFF
TRBV11-2,TRBD2,TRBJ2-5,-,TGTGCCAGCAGCTCCATAGCGGGGGACCAAGAGACCCAGTACTTC,CASSSIAGDQETQYF
TRBV2,TRBD2,TRBJ2-3,-,TGTGCCAGCAGTGACCCGACTAGCGGGGGGAGTAGCACAGATACGCAGTATTTT,CASSDPTSGGSSTDTQYF
TRBV2,-,TRBJ2-5,-,TGTGCCAGCAGTGGGCTAGTTTTGGGAGAGACCCAGTACTTC,CASSGLVLGETQYF
TRBV27,TRBD2,TRBJ2-7,-,TGTGCCAGCAGTCGGGGCGGGGGGTTCTATCAGCAGTACTTC,CASSRGGGFYQQYF
TRBV4-3,TRBD2,TRBJ2-7,-,TGCGCCAGCAGCCACGGACTAGCGGGAGCCTACGAGCAGTACTTC,CASSHGLAGAYEQYF
TRBV6-6,-,TRBJ1-2,-,TGTGCCAGCAGTCATCGAGGTGACTATGGCTACACCTTC,CASSHRGDYGYTF
TRBV7-9,-,TRBJ1-1,-,TGTGCCAGCAGCTTGACAGGGAACACTGAAGCTTTCTTT,CASSLTGNTEAFF
TRBV11-3,-,TRBJ2-5,-,TGTGCCAGCAGCTTTGAACGGACACTCACAAACCAAGAGACCCAGTACTTC,CASSFERTLTNQETQYF
TRBV30,-,TRBJ1-1,-,TGTGCCTGGGCGCAGGGAGCGAACACTGAAGCTTTCTTT,CAWAQGANTEAFF
TRBV27,TRBD1,TRBJ2-6,once,TGTGCCAGCAGTTCGGACAGGGAGCCTGGGGCCAACGTCCTGACTTTC,CASSSDREPGANVLTF
TRBV13,TRBD2,TRBJ2-7,-,TGTGCCAGCAGCTCACGGACTAGCGGGAGAGGCGAGCAGTACTTC,CASSSRTSGRGEQYF